This T cell receptor (beta chain) was recovered during a study of cytomegalovirus exposure and HLA in healthy donors. Study-wide findings and caveats: Altogether, 150 to 200 TCR beta chains were recorded as cytomegalovirus-associated. A missense variant in DCLRE1C was later tied to TCR beta V- and J-gene trimming. Within the data, a cluster of highly shared sequence variants was likely a sequencing artifact.

Germline CDR1 SGHNT, CDR2 YYREEE (reference sequence). This CDR3 has 13 amino acids. 60 Vbeta and 13 Jbeta primers were used in PCR. Libraries were prepared by immunoSEQ multiplex PCR; TCRdb keeps only in-frame clonotypes and omits some of them. The sample contains fewer than 300,000 clones, just over 85% of which appear only once. The table lists this clone with a count of one. Its matching antigen is unknown. The chain uses TRBV5-4 and TRBJ2-7, with 7 bases lining up with TRBD2. The receptor was isolated from a man aged 35 to 55 in good health and CMV-seropositive. The specimen sequenced was PBMCs. The CDR3 DNA reads as TGTGCTACCCGGGCTAGCGGCTCCTACGAGCAGTACTTC. It yields the protein CATRASGSYEQYF.